One sample yielded the 3 T cell receptor beta chains listed below, sequenced in a study of technical replicates of blood from several donors. Clones were read by immunoSEQ multiplex PCR, and TCRdb kept only the in-frame ones, dropping some. The table shows around 13,000 clones, with about 82% occurring only once. Sequenced: PBMCs. These receptors were obtained from a human donor in good health.

The chain combines TRBV19 with TRBJ1-2; D is unresolved. The V and J ends lost 1 base and 5 bases respectively, with 14 bases between them. Germline values: CDR1 LNHDA, CDR2 SQIVND (reference sequence). This CDR3 contains 15 residues. The CDR3 DNA reads TGTGCCAGTAGTATAGTTACAGAGGGAAGGTATGGCTACACCTTC. Amino acid sequence: CASSIVTEGRYGYTF.

The rearrangement uses TRBV11-3 and TRBJ2-1, with D maybe TRBD1 (5 bases). The germline V gene has CDR1 SGHNT and CDR2 YENEEA. V lost 6 bases and J lost 10, with 16 bases in between. The CDR3 sequence is 13 residues long. The CDR3 bases are TGTGCCAGCAGACCCAGGGCCTCCAACGAGCAGTTCTTC. Translating it yields CASRPRASNEQFF.

The chain's CDR3 is CASSFGGGTEAFF. The CDR3 nucleotides read TGTGCCAGCAGCTTTGGTGGGGGGACTGAAGCTTTCTTT. The chain combines TRBV11-3 with TRBJ1-1, with TRBD1 as a possible D gene (5 bases). This CDR3 is built from 13 residues. V was shortened by 3 bases and J by 5 bases, with 10 bases between the two germline ends. In germline, CDR1 is SGHNT, CDR2 YENEEA.